The next 3 T cell receptor beta chains were all read from a single sample in a study of blood T cell repertoires in COVID-19 (dated by TCRdb to the early 2020s). Receptors were amplified or captured by the immunoSEQ multiplex PCR assay. TCRdb re-hosts the immuneACCESS table, in-frame sequences only. Its copies lack some clones; in the studies checked, an unresolved V gene accounts for under half of them, and the cause for the rest is not known. This sample gives some 250,000 clones in total; 86% of them show up just once. The leading ten clones occupy 2.5% to 3.5% of the sample. The sequencing input was peripheral blood. Source of these receptors: a woman aged 25 to 39 who had recovered from COVID-19.

This clone came up a few times. The chain recombines TRBV10-3 with TRBJ1-6, with 9 bases identical to TRBD1. The CDR3 spans 15 residues. Looked up from germline, CDR1 is ENHRY and CDR2 is SYGVKD. V lost 4 bases and J lost 8; bases outside the gene matches: 6. The CDR3 coding sequence is TGTGCCATCAGTGGGGCGGGACAGGGAGATTCACCCCTCCACTTT. Protein sequence: CAISGAGQGDSPLHF.

The chain recombines TRBV19 with TRBJ1-3; D ambiguous. Trimming stripped 5 bases from V and 0 bases from J, with 8 bases between. This CDR3 comprises 14 residues. The germline V gene encodes CDR1 LNHDA and CDR2 SQIVND (reference sequence). The CDR3 DNA reads TGTGCCAGTAGTCAATCAGGCTCTGGAAACACCATATATTTT. Amino acid sequence: CASSQSGSGNTIYF.

This clone was seen a few times. This chain joins TRBV4-2 and TRBJ1-2; TRBD1 might be the D (6 bases). Germline CDR1 LGHNA, CDR2 YNFKEQ. The germline V and J ends were trimmed by 3 bases and 4 bases, with 12 bases remaining between them. This CDR3 contains 14 residues. CDR3 protein: CASSQGHQGYGYTF. The CDR3, as DNA: TGTGCCAGCAGCCAGGGACACCAGGGCTATGGCTACACCTTC.